This TCR beta chain was identified during a study of CD8 T cells in Susac syndrome (dated by TCRdb to the late 2010s). At the level of the whole study: Of the Susac syndrome patients who were sequenced, five or six had clinically active disease and roughly 8 were in clinical remission. Susac syndrome patients were therapy-naive, on corticosteroids (some also receiving IVIg), or on IVIg alone at blood withdrawal. Repertoire sequencing was used to test whether CD8+ T cell activation and differentiation in Susac syndrome was antigen driven. What the work shows at the level of the full study, not this receptor alone: The number of individuals in the TCR sequencing and HLA analysis was recognized as being relatively small. In patients with Susac syndrome, the CD4+ T cell repertoire showed no detectable clonal expansion.

In the case of this clonotype: Its antigen target is currently unknown. Per-nucleotide qualities are absent, and no much larger clonotype sits a single base away.

Peripheral blood CD8+ and CD4+ T cells from healthy donors, Susac syndrome patients and multiple sclerosis patients were profiled using high-throughput TCR beta sequencing. Susac syndrome patients met recently defined diagnostic criteria for definite or probable disease. Bulk CD8+ and CD4+ T cells were purified by magnetic negative isolation, whereas CD8+ TEMRA cells were enriched by FACS. Blood was drawn into EDTA tubes, processed within 24 hours, and PBMCs were isolated by density gradient centrifugation. PBMCs destined for TCR sequencing were cryopreserved in liquid nitrogen and later thawed in a 37 °C water bath. The sorted or isolated CD4+, CD8+ and CD8+ TEMRA cells reached a purity of at least 90%. The CDR3 runs 13 residues from the cysteine to the phenylalanine. The retained sequence is limited to the CDR3, 39 bases, with the frame set at the first base. V loses 0 bases, J loses 6 bases, and the germline ends lie 9 bases apart. CDR1 and CDR2 (SQVTM, ANQGSEA) derive from the germline V gene.

RNA was extracted using the RNeasy kit, and about 0.5 to 1 microgram was reverse transcribed with random hexamers. TCR beta CDR3 regions were amplified with the immunoSEQ multiplex PCR assay covering 54 Vbeta and 13 Jbeta segments. Bias from PCR amplification was corrected by using a synthetic template baseline for primer optimization and for computational correction. The study's own analysis went as follows. Reads were assigned to V, D and J genes according to IMGT and analyzed in immunoSEQ Analyzer, with only productive sequences retained. Clonality was calculated as one minus the Shannon entropy normalized by log2 of the number of productive unique sequences. For each patient and control, public and private clones were evaluated within the 100 most prevalent clones. Clones were defined as Susac-specific if absent from the healthy and MS cohorts, from 900 to 1,300 published viral clones and from other ImmuneACCESS disease sequences. TCRdb reworked the public reads: Q25 trimming with fastp, MiXCR clone assembly, productive beta chains retained. Each record represents a unique CDR3 protein, reported with the most common genes and DNA among its rows. What appears here as the V and J calls and clone size reflects TCRdb's work, not the paper's. This sample holds approximately 190,000 distinct CDR3 sequences; roughly 95% were observed only once. The biggest ten clones account for roughly 0.093% of the sample.

The sequence is built from TRBV29-1 and TRBJ1-5; the D gene assignment is ambiguous. The source of this sequence is a human donor with Susac syndrome. Source material: CD4+ T cells from PBMCs. The bases are TGCAGCGTTGAAGAGGGAGCAGGTCAGCCCCAGCATTTT. Protein translation: CSVEEGAGQPQHF.